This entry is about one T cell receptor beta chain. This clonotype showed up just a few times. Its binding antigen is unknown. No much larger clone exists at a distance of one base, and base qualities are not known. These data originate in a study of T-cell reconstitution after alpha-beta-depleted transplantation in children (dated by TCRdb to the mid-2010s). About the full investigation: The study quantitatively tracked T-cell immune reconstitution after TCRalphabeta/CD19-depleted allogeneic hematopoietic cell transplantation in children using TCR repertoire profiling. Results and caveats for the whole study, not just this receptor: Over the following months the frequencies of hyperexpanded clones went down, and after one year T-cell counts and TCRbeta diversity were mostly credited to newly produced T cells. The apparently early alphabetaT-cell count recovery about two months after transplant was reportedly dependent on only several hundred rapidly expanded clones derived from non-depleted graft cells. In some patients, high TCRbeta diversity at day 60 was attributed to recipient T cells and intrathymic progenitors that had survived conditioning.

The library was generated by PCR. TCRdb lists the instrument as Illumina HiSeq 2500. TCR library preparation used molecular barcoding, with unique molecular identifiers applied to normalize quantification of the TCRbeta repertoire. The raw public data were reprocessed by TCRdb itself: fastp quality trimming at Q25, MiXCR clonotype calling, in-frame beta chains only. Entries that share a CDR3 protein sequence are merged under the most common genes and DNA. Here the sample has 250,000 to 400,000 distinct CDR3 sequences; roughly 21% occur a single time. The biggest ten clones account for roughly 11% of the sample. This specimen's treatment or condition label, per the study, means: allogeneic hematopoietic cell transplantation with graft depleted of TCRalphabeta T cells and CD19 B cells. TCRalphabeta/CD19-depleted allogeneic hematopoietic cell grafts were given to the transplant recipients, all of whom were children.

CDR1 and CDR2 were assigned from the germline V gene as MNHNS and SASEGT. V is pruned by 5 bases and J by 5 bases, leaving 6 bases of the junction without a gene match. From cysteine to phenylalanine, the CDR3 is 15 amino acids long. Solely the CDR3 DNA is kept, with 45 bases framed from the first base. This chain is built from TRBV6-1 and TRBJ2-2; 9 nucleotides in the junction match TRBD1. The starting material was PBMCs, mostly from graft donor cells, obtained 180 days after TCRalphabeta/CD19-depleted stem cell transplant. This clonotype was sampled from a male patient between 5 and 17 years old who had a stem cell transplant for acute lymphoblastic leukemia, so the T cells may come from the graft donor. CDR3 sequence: CASSPRTGVTGELFF. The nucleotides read TGTGCCAGCAGTCCCCGGACAGGGGTTACCGGGGAGCTGTTTTTT.